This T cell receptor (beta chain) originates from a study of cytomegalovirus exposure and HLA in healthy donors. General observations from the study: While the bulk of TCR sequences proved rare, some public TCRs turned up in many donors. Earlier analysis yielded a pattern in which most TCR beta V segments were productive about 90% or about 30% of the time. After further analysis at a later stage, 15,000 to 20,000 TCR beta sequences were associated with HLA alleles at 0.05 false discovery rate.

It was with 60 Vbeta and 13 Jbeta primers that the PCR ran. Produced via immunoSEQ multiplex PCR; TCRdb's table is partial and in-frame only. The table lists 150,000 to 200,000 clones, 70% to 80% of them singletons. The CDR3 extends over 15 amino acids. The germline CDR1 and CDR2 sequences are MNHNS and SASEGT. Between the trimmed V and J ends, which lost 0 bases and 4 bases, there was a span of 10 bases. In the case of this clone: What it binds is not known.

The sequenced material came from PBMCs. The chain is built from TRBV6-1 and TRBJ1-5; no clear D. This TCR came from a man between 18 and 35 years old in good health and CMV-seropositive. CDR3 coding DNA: TGTGCCAGCAGTGAAGCGGGAGGTTTAAATCAGCCCCAGCATTTT. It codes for CASSEAGGLNQPQHF.